This T cell receptor beta chain was obtained from a study of shared clonotypes between healthy human individuals. Findings and caveats of the study: Sharing of clonotypes among donors was expected to vary with sequencing depth. Non-shared clonotypes displayed generation probabilities falling below those of clonotypes present in all four donors.

Caucasian adults residing in Nashville, Tennessee made up all the donors. Method: immunoSEQ multiplex PCR; TCRdb's copy keeps in-frame clones and lacks some. The sample has more than 1.2 million clones, less than 99% seen once; the top ten hold about 0.34%. About this clone: Its specificity is not known.

This TCR was sampled from a man aged 30-40 years in good health. Sequenced: naive CD4+ T cells sorted from blood. Described subset: CD45RA+ positively selected.

The CDR3 loop is CASSLGGRGWTEQYF. In DNA, the CDR3 is TGTGCCAGCAGCTTAGGGGGCAGGGGGTGGACCGAGCAGTACTTC. The J gene is TRBJ2-7, the V gene TRBV7-9; 7 bases are shared with TRBD1. The V gene's germline CDR1 is SEHNR and CDR2 FQNEAQ (reference sequence). The CDR3 covers 15 residues. The junction had 9 bases not matched to a gene; V was cut back by 1 base and J by 6 bases. The full variable domain, completed using reference TRBV7-9 and TRBJ2-7, is DTGVSQNPRHKITKRGQNVTFRCDPISEHNRLYWYRQTLGQGPEFLTYFQNEAQLEKSRLLSDRFSAERPKGSFSTLEIQRTEQGDSAMYLCASSLGGRGWTEQYFGPGTRLTVT.